The rows below give T cell receptor beta chains drawn from one sample of a study of cytomegalovirus exposure and HLA in healthy donors. Here immunoSEQ multiplex PCR was the method, and the copy in TCRdb shows in-frame clones only, minus some. The profile covers about 140,000 clones, with over 60% appearing a single time and 6.5% taken by the ten largest. The sample consisted of PBMCs. The receptors originated from a woman aged 60-70 years in good health and CMV-seronegative. The CDR3 runs from the conserved cysteine through the conserved F or W. Fields, in order: J gene, D gene, V gene, clone size, CDR3 DNA, CDR3 protein. A D gene is named only where the DNA matches it firmly. Expanded clones are given a class, and other clones once, few, many or no size at all.

j_gene: TRBJ1-6; d_gene: -; v_gene: TRBV25-1; abundance: -; CDR3nt: TGTGCCAGCAGTAAGGGGCAGAGCTCCTATAATTCACCCCTCCACTTT; CDR3aa: CASSKGQSSYNSPLHF
j_gene: TRBJ2-1; d_gene: TRBD2; v_gene: TRBV29-1; abundance: -; CDR3nt: TGCAGCGTGGGGGGGGATAACCACCAGTTCTTC; CDR3aa: CSVGGDNHQFF
j_gene: TRBJ1-2; d_gene: TRBD1; v_gene: TRBV6-1; abundance: once; CDR3nt: TGTGCCAGCAGTGTCCCCGGGACAGGGGGCGCAGGATATGGCTACACCTTC; CDR3aa: CASSVPGTGGAGYGYTF
j_gene: TRBJ1-2; d_gene: TRBD1; v_gene: TRBV5-6; abundance: -; CDR3nt: TGTGCCAGCAGAAAGCCACAGGGGGATATCTATGGCTACACCTTC; CDR3aa: CASRKPQGDIYGYTF
j_gene: TRBJ1-1; d_gene: TRBD1; v_gene: TRBV7-9; abundance: -; CDR3nt: TGTGCCAGCAGCACTTACCGGGACAGGGGCACTGAAGCTTTCTTT; CDR3aa: CASSTYRDRGTEAFF
j_gene: TRBJ2-5; d_gene: TRBD1; v_gene: TRBV5-6; abundance: -; CDR3nt: TGTGCCAGCAGCCGACCCGGGACAGCACAAGAGACCCAGTACTTC; CDR3aa: CASSRPGTAQETQYF
j_gene: TRBJ2-1; d_gene: TRBD2; v_gene: TRBV4-1; abundance: -; CDR3nt: TGCGCCAGCAGCCAAGGGTACGGGGGGACTGATGAGCAGTTCTTC; CDR3aa: CASSQGYGGTDEQFF
j_gene: TRBJ1-6; d_gene: -; v_gene: TRBV19; abundance: -; CDR3nt: TGTGCCAGTACCATGGGGGACACTCATTCACCCCTCCACTTT; CDR3aa: CASTMGDTHSPLHF
j_gene: TRBJ1-2; d_gene: TRBD1; v_gene: TRBV5-4; abundance: -; CDR3nt: TGTGCCAGCAGCTTGGCCGACAGGGTGGAGGCCCTCTTC; CDR3aa: CASSLADRVEALF
j_gene: TRBJ2-7; d_gene: -; v_gene: TRBV5-1; abundance: -; CDR3nt: TGCGCCAGCAGCTTGGCGGGTGAGGGCTCCTACGAGCAGTACTTC; CDR3aa: CASSLAGEGSYEQYF
j_gene: TRBJ2-3; d_gene: TRBD2; v_gene: TRBV5-4; abundance: -; CDR3nt: TGTGCCAGCAGCTTGGGGTCTAGCGGGGGGGCAGATACGCAGTATTTT; CDR3aa: CASSLGSSGGADTQYF
j_gene: TRBJ2-1; d_gene: TRBD2; v_gene: TRBV5-6; abundance: -; CDR3nt: TGTGCCAGCAGCTTAAGATTTAGCGGGCGGACCCATGAGCAGTTCTTC; CDR3aa: CASSLRFSGRTHEQFF
j_gene: TRBJ2-7; d_gene: TRBD1; v_gene: TRBV6-1; abundance: -; CDR3nt: TGTGCCAGCAGCAACAGGGGGCTGTACGAGCAGTACTTC; CDR3aa: CASSNRGLYEQYF
j_gene: TRBJ2-5; d_gene: -; v_gene: TRBV7-9; abundance: -; CDR3nt: TGTGCCAGCAAAAGGAGAGGAATTCAAGAGACCCAGTACTTC; CDR3aa: CASKRRGIQETQYF
j_gene: TRBJ1-2; d_gene: -; v_gene: TRBV2; abundance: -; CDR3nt: TGTGCCAGCAGTGTCGGCAGGGGTCCCGATGGCTACACCTTC; CDR3aa: CASSVGRGPDGYTF
j_gene: TRBJ1-2; d_gene: TRBD1; v_gene: TRBV5-1; abundance: -; CDR3nt: TGCGCCAGCAGTCTCCAGGGGGCCGACTATGGCTACACCTTC; CDR3aa: CASSLQGADYGYTF
j_gene: TRBJ2-7; d_gene: -; v_gene: TRBV19; abundance: once; CDR3nt: TGTGCCAGTAGCCTAGGACTGGACTCCTACGAGCAGTACTTC; CDR3aa: CASSLGLDSYEQYF
j_gene: TRBJ2-3; d_gene: TRBD1; v_gene: TRBV9; abundance: few; CDR3nt: TGTGCCAGCAACAACCCGACAGGGTTAGATACGCAGTATTTT; CDR3aa: CASNNPTGLDTQYF
j_gene: TRBJ1-5; d_gene: -; v_gene: TRBV4-3; abundance: -; CDR3nt: TGCGCCAGCAGCCAAGGTTTGGGGGGGAATCAGCCCCAGCATTTT; CDR3aa: CASSQGLGGNQPQHF
j_gene: TRBJ1-2; d_gene: TRBD1; v_gene: TRBV6-5; abundance: once; CDR3nt: TGTGCCAGCTGGGACAGGGTTGGCTACACCTTC; CDR3aa: CASWDRVGYTF
j_gene: TRBJ1-1; d_gene: TRBD1; v_gene: TRBV25-1; abundance: -; CDR3nt: TGTGCCAGCAGTCCGCGACAGGGGGGAACTGAAGCTTTCTTT; CDR3aa: CASSPRQGGTEAFF
j_gene: TRBJ1-4; d_gene: TRBD1; v_gene: TRBV7-9; abundance: few; CDR3nt: TGTGCCAGCAGCAAACGGGGACAGGGAGATGAAAAACTGTTTTTT; CDR3aa: CASSKRGQGDEKLFF
j_gene: TRBJ2-7; d_gene: TRBD1; v_gene: TRBV12-5; abundance: -; CDR3nt: TGTGCTAGTGGTCTGGGACAGGGGGAGAACGAGCAGTACTTC; CDR3aa: CASGLGQGENEQYF
j_gene: TRBJ2-3; d_gene: TRBD2; v_gene: TRBV9; abundance: -; CDR3nt: TGTGCCAGCAGCCCTAGCGGGGGGAGCACAGATACGCAGTATTTT; CDR3aa: CASSPSGGSTDTQYF
j_gene: TRBJ2-2; d_gene: -; v_gene: TRBV7-2; abundance: -; CDR3nt: TGTGCCAGCAGCATTCAACAGGCTGCCCTCACCGGGGAGCTGTTTTTT; CDR3aa: CASSIQQAALTGELFF
j_gene: TRBJ1-1; d_gene: -; v_gene: TRBV14; abundance: few; CDR3nt: TGTGCCAGCAGCCAGAAGCCGAACACTGAAGCTTTCTTT; CDR3aa: CASSQKPNTEAFF
j_gene: TRBJ2-3; d_gene: TRBD2; v_gene: TRBV6-5; abundance: -; CDR3nt: TGTGCCAGCAGTTTCAACCCCGGGGAGGGTACGCAGTATTTT; CDR3aa: CASSFNPGEGTQYF
j_gene: TRBJ2-3; d_gene: -; v_gene: TRBV5-5; abundance: -; CDR3nt: TGTGCCAGCAGCTTGGCCTGGGGGCCCACAGATACGCAGTATTTT; CDR3aa: CASSLAWGPTDTQYF
j_gene: TRBJ1-1; d_gene: -; v_gene: TRBV5-5; abundance: -; CDR3nt: TGTGCCAGCAGCTTGGCAGGGGCTGAAATCGCTTTCTTT; CDR3aa: CASSLAGAEIAFF
j_gene: TRBJ2-3; d_gene: TRBD2; v_gene: TRBV6-5; abundance: once; CDR3nt: TGTGCCAGCAGCACGAGCGGGAGTACAGATACGCAGTATTTT; CDR3aa: CASSTSGSTDTQYF
j_gene: TRBJ2-3; d_gene: TRBD2; v_gene: TRBV6-5; abundance: -; CDR3nt: TGTGCCAGCAGCCGGGGGGGCCAGGCTTCCAATACGCAGTATTTT; CDR3aa: CASSRGGQASNTQYF
j_gene: TRBJ2-7; d_gene: -; v_gene: TRBV5-4; abundance: -; CDR3nt: TGTGCCAGCAGCTACCGGACACCCCCTTACGAGCAGTACTTC; CDR3aa: CASSYRTPPYEQYF
j_gene: TRBJ2-7; d_gene: TRBD2; v_gene: TRBV2; abundance: -; CDR3nt: TGTGCCAGCAGTGTTCTAGCGGGAGTTGACGAGCAGTACTTC; CDR3aa: CASSVLAGVDEQYF
j_gene: TRBJ2-5; d_gene: TRBD2; v_gene: TRBV5-8; abundance: -; CDR3nt: TGTGCCAGCAGCTTGGGGACTAGCGGGGGACAAGAGACCCAGTACTTC; CDR3aa: CASSLGTSGGQETQYF
j_gene: TRBJ1-1; d_gene: -; v_gene: TRBV28; abundance: -; CDR3nt: TGTGCCAGCCGTGTGAACACTGAAGCTTTCTTT; CDR3aa: CASRVNTEAFF
j_gene: TRBJ2-3; d_gene: -; v_gene: TRBV29-1; abundance: -; CDR3nt: TGCAGCGTTGTACGGACTACCTCCTTTACAGATACGCAGTATTTT; CDR3aa: CSVVRTTSFTDTQYF
j_gene: TRBJ2-7; d_gene: TRBD2; v_gene: TRBV27; abundance: -; CDR3nt: TGTGCCAGCAAAAGGGGGTCGACTAGCGGGGTAACCTACGAGCAGTACTTC; CDR3aa: CASKRGSTSGVTYEQYF
j_gene: TRBJ1-5; d_gene: -; v_gene: TRBV7-9; abundance: -; CDR3nt: TGTGCCAGCAACTTAGGGGCAGGGGTGGGCAATCAGCCCCAGCATTTT; CDR3aa: CASNLGAGVGNQPQHF
j_gene: TRBJ2-7; d_gene: -; v_gene: TRBV7-8; abundance: -; CDR3nt: TGTGCCAGCAGCCACAGGGTCTCCTACGAGCAGTACTTC; CDR3aa: CASSHRVSYEQYF
j_gene: TRBJ1-5; d_gene: TRBD1; v_gene: TRBV10-1; abundance: -; CDR3nt: TGCGCCAGCAGTAAGCGACAGGGGGTATGGGTTGGAAATCAGCCCCAGCATTTT; CDR3aa: CASSKRQGVWVGNQPQHF
j_gene: TRBJ2-2; d_gene: TRBD2; v_gene: TRBV11-3; abundance: few; CDR3nt: TGTGCCAGCCAGCGGGAGTCTCTCACCGGGGAGCTGTTTTTT; CDR3aa: CASQRESLTGELFF
j_gene: TRBJ2-2; d_gene: -; v_gene: TRBV29-1; abundance: -; CDR3nt: -; CDR3aa: CSVEDQGKAEGTPGSCFF
j_gene: TRBJ2-7; d_gene: TRBD2; v_gene: TRBV15; abundance: -; CDR3nt: TGTGCCACCAGCAGAACCCCCGGGGCGGGAGGGATCTCCTACGAGCAGTACTTC; CDR3aa: CATSRTPGAGGISYEQYF
j_gene: TRBJ2-7; d_gene: TRBD2; v_gene: TRBV7-2; abundance: -; CDR3nt: TGTGCCAGCAGCTTCCTGTTTCCGGGACTAGTAAGCGAGCAGTACTTC; CDR3aa: CASSFLFPGLVSEQYF
j_gene: TRBJ2-2; d_gene: TRBD1; v_gene: TRBV29-1; abundance: -; CDR3nt: TGCAGCGTTAGGGCCCAGGGGGTCACCGGGGAGCTGTTTTTT; CDR3aa: CSVRAQGVTGELFF
j_gene: TRBJ1-5; d_gene: -; v_gene: TRBV7-9; abundance: -; CDR3nt: TGTGCCAGCAGCCCAACAGGGTCCTATCAGCCCCAGCATTTT; CDR3aa: CASSPTGSYQPQHF
j_gene: TRBJ1-2; d_gene: -; v_gene: TRBV4-3; abundance: -; CDR3nt: TGCGCCAGCAGCCAAGCCCCGGGGACTAACTATGGCTACACCTTC; CDR3aa: CASSQAPGTNYGYTF